This T cell receptor beta chain was observed in a study of blood T cell repertoires in COVID-19. Study overall: Sites across the United States, Italy and Spain contributed samples from acute and convalescent COVID-19.

The germline V gene has CDR1 SGHTA and CDR2 FQGNSA. V shed 0 bases and J 6 bases; nucleotides not matched to a gene: 9. The CDR3 totals 16 residues. In the original analysis: Reference gene primer amplification in the assay estimated nucleated cell counts. Measured with immunoSEQ multiplex PCR; TCRdb has only the in-frame clones, and not every one. The V and J calls and clone size come from that table; D and trimming were worked out from the DNA. The sample records fewer than 200,000 clones, around 67% being singletons. The receptor comes from a woman aged 80 or older with acute or convalescent COVID-19. The chain carries TRBV7-2 and TRBJ2-3; TRBD1 matches 7 bases. Sequenced material: peripheral blood. The CDR3 sequence is CASSLAPRGQSDTQYF. The DNA of the CDR3 is TGTGCCAGCAGCTTAGCTCCCAGGGGACAGTCTGATACGCAGTATTTT.